The 18 T cell receptor beta chains listed next were all sequenced from one sample in a study of blood T cell repertoires in COVID-19. TCRdb's copy holds only in-frame clones and misses some; the assay was immunoSEQ multiplex PCR. The sample has roughly 250,000 clones; 70% to 90% are singletons. Input material: PBMCs or T cells enriched from blood (not recorded which). Every receptor here comes from a woman in her forties or fifties who had recovered from COVID-19.

This chain connects TRBV2 to TRBJ1-3; 7 nucleotides line up with TRBD1. CDR1 is SNHLY, CDR2 FYNNEI, per germline. The V and J ends lost 6 bases and 7 bases, in that order; junction bases with no gene match: 3. This CDR3 has 12 residues. This chain's CDR3 is CASRTGSNTIYF. CDR3 in DNA: TGTGCCAGCAGGACAGGGAGTAACACCATATATTTT.

The DNA of the CDR3 is TGTGCCAGCAGCGGAACAGGGCGAACTGGAAACACCATATATTTT. Translating it yields CASSGTGRTGNTIYF. The gene calls are TRBV11-2 and TRBJ1-3, with D maybe TRBD1 (6 bases). Germline CDR1 SGHAT, CDR2 FQNNGV. CDR3 length: 15 amino acids. The V end was cut by 5 bases, the J end by 2 bases, with 13 bases between.

The J gene is TRBJ2-5, the V gene TRBV7-6; 9 bases fit TRBD1. V shed 0 bases, J shed 4 bases, and the junction held 18 bases outside the gene matches. CDR1 SGHVS and CDR2 FNYEAQ come from the germline V gene. There are 20 residues in the CDR3. This chain's CDR3 is CASSLAVKVPRDRELETQYF. DNA of the CDR3: TGTGCCAGCAGCTTAGCGGTGAAAGTGCCCCGGGACAGGGAGTTAGAGACCCAGTACTTC.

The chain joins TRBV6-5 to TRBJ1-1; 11 bases are shared with TRBD1. The CDR3 length is 14 residues. After removal of 4 bases from V and 3 bases from J, the junction contained 1 base not matched to a gene. Per germline, CDR1 MNHEY and CDR2 SVGAGI. In nucleotides, the CDR3 is TGTGCCAGCAGTTGGACAGGGGGCGACACTGAAGCTTTCTTT. Translating gives CASSWTGGDTEAFF.

V gene TRBV5-4 combines with J gene TRBJ2-3; a possible D gene is TRBD2 (7 bases). The CDR3 is 19 amino acids. Germline V gives CDR1 SGHNT, CDR2 YYREEE (reference sequence). Trimming took 4 bases from V and 3 from J, leaving 27 bases between them. The CDR3 loop is CASSLKKPGTPGGTDTQYF. The CDR3, as DNA: TGTGCCAGCAGCCTAAAAAAACCCGGGACACCGGGGGGTACAGATACGCAGTATTTT. The whole variable domain, filled in from reference TRBV5-4 and TRBJ2-3, reads ETGVTQSPTHLIKTRGQQVTLRCSSQSGHNTVSWYQQALGQGPQFIFQYYREEENGRGNFPPRFSGLQFPNYSSELNVNALELDDSALYLCASSLKKPGTPGGTDTQYFGPGTRLTVL.

The chain carries TRBV7-8 and TRBJ2-5, with 14 bases aligning to TRBD2. Germline CDR1 reads SGHVS; CDR2 reads FQNEAQ. J was trimmed by 4 bases and V by 4 bases; bases with no gene match: 8. This CDR3 contains 17 residues. For the CDR3, the DNA is TGTGCCAGCAGCTCCGGGACTAGCGGGAGTGGAGGAGAGACCCAGTACTTC. This sequence encodes CASSSGTSGSGGETQYF.

V and J are TRBV6-4 and TRBJ2-7; the match to TRBD2 covers 12 bases. Germline CDR1 reads MRHNA; CDR2 reads SNTAGT. V shed 10 bases, J shed 2 bases, and the junction held 15 bases outside the gene matches. The CDR3 covers 17 residues. The CDR3 DNA sequence: TGTGCCACCCAAAGGGTTTGTGGACTAGCGGGAACCTACGAGCAGTACTTC. Its protein product is CATQRVCGLAGTYEQYF.

J is TRBJ2-1 and V is TRBV9; TRBD2 might be the D (6 bases). The germline CDR1 and CDR2 sequences are SGDLS and YYNGEE. This CDR3 spans 16 amino acids. V lost 0 bases, J lost 4 bases, and 14 bases lay in between. Here the CDR3 DNA reads TGTGCCAGCAGCGTAGCTGGGGGGTGGGTTTACAATGAGCAGTTCTTC. This codes for CASSVAGGWVYNEQFF.

The chain has TRBV11-2 and TRBJ2-7, with D tentatively TRBD1 (6 bases). Trimming removed 5 bases at V and 4 bases at J, with 21 bases between. The CDR3 runs to 16 residues. From germline, CDR1 is SGHAT and CDR2 FQNNGV. In DNA form, the CDR3 reads TGTGCCAGCAGCACCCTAAACAGGGTGGGTGTATACGAGCAGTACTTC. It specifies CASSTLNRVGVYEQYF.

V gene TRBV5-4 combines with J gene TRBJ2-5; TRBD2 aligns across 15 bases. The CDR3 is 15 residues long. The germline CDR1 and CDR2 sequences are SGHNT and YYREEE (reference sequence). V lost 4 bases and J lost 4; bases outside the gene matches: 2. In DNA, the CDR3 is TGTGCCAGCAGCCGGACTAGCGGGAGGGGAGAGACCCAGTACTTC. This gives the protein CASSRTSGRGETQYF. Drawing the rest from reference TRBV5-4 and TRBJ2-5, the complete variable domain is ETGVTQSPTHLIKTRGQQVTLRCSSQSGHNTVSWYQQALGQGPQFIFQYYREEENGRGNFPPRFSGLQFPNYSSELNVNALELDDSALYLCASSRTSGRGETQYFGPGTRLLVL.

The chain recombines TRBV5-6 with TRBJ1-1; tentatively, D is TRBD1 (6 bases). Germline V gene sequence: CDR1 SGHDT, CDR2 YYEEEE. The CDR3 contains 14 residues. Trimming removed 4 bases at V and 6 bases at J, with 16 bases between. CDR3 nucleotide sequence: TGTGCCAGCAGCCCAGGGACACAAGAACCTGAAGCTTTCTTT. This gives the protein CASSPGTQEPEAFF. Together with reference TRBV5-6 and TRBJ1-1, the CDR3 gives the full variable domain: DAGVTQSPTHLIKTRGQQVTLRCSPKSGHDTVSWYQQALGQGPQFIFQYYEEEERQRGNFPDRFSGHQFPNYSSELNVNALLLGDSALYLCASSPGTQEPEAFFGQGTRLTVV.

V and J are TRBV2 and TRBJ1-1; 11 bases line up with TRBD1. V lost 3 bases to trimming and J lost 6 bases; unmatched junction nucleotides: 6. CDR1 and CDR2 (germline): SNHLY, FYNNEI. The length of the CDR3 is 15 residues. DNA for the CDR3: TGTGCCAGCAGTGATTGGGACAGGGGGACGGCTGAAGCTTTCTTT. It codes for CASSDWDRGTAEAFF.

This clone was recorded only once. The rearrangement joins TRBV5-1 to TRBJ2-5, with a possible D match to TRBD2 (6 bases). The CDR3 is made up of 15 amino acids. Deletions cut 2 bases from V and 5 bases from J, with 16 bases between. Germline loops: CDR1 SGHRS, CDR2 YFSETQ. CDR3 coding DNA: TGCGCCAGCAGCTTACTCGGGAGTGAGGTTGAGACCCAGTACTTC. Residues: CASSLLGSEVETQYF. Variable domain in full (rest from reference TRBV5-1 and TRBJ2-5): KAGVTQTPRYLIKTRGQQVTLSCSPISGHRSVSWYQQTPGQGLQFLFEYFSETQRNKGNFPGRFSGRQFSNSRSEMNVSTLELGDSALYLCASSLLGSEVETQYFGPGTRLLVL.

This sequence joins TRBV5-1 and TRBJ2-5, with 8 bases identical to TRBD1. V was clipped by 4 bases and J by 4 bases; unmatched bases: 9. CDR1 SGHRS and CDR2 YFSETQ come from the germline V gene. The CDR3 has 15 residues. The CDR3: CASSPATGARETQYF. For the CDR3, the DNA is TGCGCCAGCAGCCCGGCGACAGGGGCTAGAGAGACCCAGTACTTC.

The V call is TRBV18, the J call TRBJ2-1; D is uncertain. Germline CDR1 and CDR2: KGHSH and LQKENI. V lost 4 bases and J 7 bases, leaving 11 bases between the germline ends. There are 13 residues in the CDR3. Here the CDR3 DNA reads TGTGCCAGCTCACGTCAGTACCTGAATGAGCAGTTCTTC. Its protein is CASSRQYLNEQFF.

V gene TRBV9 combines with J gene TRBJ2-4, with 8 bases identical to TRBD1. The junction had 8 bases not matched to a gene; V was cut back by 4 bases and J by 2 bases. CDR1 and CDR2 from the germline V gene are SGDLS and YYNGEE. The CDR3 totals 16 residues. CDR3 in amino acids: CASSRGTGPTKNIQYF. The CDR3 coding sequence is TGTGCCAGCAGCAGAGGGACAGGTCCTACCAAAAACATTCAGTACTTC.

This clone has just one count. The genes are TRBV21-1 and TRBJ2-7; the table's TRBD2 call for D was not verified on the DNA. TRBV21-1 represents a pseudogene. This CDR3 comprises 18 residues. CDR3 in DNA: TGTGCCAGCACCCTCAATTGGGGACTAGCGGGAGTCCCCAACGAGCAGTACTTC. Translated: CASTLNWGLAGVPNEQYF.

V gene TRBV28 combines with J gene TRBJ2-5, with D possibly matching TRBD2 (6 bases). The CDR3 runs 15 residues. Per the germline V gene, CDR1 is MDHEN and CDR2 is SYDVKM. Deletions cut 6 bases from V and 2 bases from J, with 16 bases between. The CDR3 DNA reads as TGTGCCAGCAGGGGGGGAAGCGGGCCACAAGAGACCCAGTACTTC. Its protein is CASRGGSGPQETQYF. The full variable domain, its missing parts supplied by reference TRBV28 and TRBJ2-5, is DVKVTQSSRYLVKRTGEKVFLECVQDMDHENMFWYRQDPGLGLRLIYFSYDVKMKEKGDIPEGYSVSREKKERFSLILESASTNQTSMYLCASRGGSGPQETQYFGPGTRLLVL.